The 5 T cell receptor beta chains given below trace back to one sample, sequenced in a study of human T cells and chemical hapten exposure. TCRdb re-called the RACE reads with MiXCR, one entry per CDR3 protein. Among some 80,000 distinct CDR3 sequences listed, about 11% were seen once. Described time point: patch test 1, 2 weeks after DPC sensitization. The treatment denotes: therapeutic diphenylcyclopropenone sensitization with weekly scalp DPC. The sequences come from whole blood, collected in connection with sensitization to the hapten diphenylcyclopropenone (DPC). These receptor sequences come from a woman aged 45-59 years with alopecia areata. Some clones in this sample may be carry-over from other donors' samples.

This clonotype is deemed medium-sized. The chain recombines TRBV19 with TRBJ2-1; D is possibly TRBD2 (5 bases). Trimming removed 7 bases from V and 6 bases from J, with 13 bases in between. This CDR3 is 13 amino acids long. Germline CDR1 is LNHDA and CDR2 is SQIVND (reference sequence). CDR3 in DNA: TGTGCCAGTATCGGGGTTGGGGTCAATGAGCAGTTCTTC. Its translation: CASIGVGVNEQFF.

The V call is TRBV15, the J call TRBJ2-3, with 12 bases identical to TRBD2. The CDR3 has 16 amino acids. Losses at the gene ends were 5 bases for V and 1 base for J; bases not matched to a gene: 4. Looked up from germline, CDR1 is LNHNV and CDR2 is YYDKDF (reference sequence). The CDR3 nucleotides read TGTGCCACCAGCGACCGACTAGCGGGGGGCACAGATACGCAGTATTTT. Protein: CATSDRLAGGTDTQYF.

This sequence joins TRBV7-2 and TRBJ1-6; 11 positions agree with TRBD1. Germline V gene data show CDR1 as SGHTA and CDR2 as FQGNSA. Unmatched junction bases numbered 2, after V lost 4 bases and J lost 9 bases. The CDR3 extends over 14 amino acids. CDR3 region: CASSSDRGPSPLHF. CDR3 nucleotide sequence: TGTGCCAGCAGCTCGGACAGGGGGCCTTCACCCCTCCACTTT.

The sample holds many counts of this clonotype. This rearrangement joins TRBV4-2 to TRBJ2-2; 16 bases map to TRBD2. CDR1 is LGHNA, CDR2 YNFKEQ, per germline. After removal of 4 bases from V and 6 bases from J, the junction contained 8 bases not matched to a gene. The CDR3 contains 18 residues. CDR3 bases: TGTGCCAGCAGCCTAGGGACTAGCGGGAGGGCCCTGGCCGGGGAGCTGTTTTTT. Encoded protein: CASSLGTSGRALAGELFF.

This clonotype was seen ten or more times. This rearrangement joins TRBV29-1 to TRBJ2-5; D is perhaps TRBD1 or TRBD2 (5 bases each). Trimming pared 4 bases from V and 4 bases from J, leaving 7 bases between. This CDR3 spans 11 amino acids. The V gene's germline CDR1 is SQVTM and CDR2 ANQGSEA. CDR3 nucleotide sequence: TGCAGCGTTGGTGGGGGAGAGACCCAGTACTTC. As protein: CSVGGGETQYF.